This record covers a single T cell receptor (beta chain). Its target is unknown. This specimen belongs to a study of cytomegalovirus exposure and HLA in healthy donors. Study summary: Early release data held tens of millions of unique TCRs from HLA-typed donors.

Trimming shortened V by 5 bases and J by 5 bases, and 13 bases separated the two germline ends. This CDR3 has 14 residues. The germline V gene has CDR1 WNHNN and CDR2 SYGVQD (reference sequence). Regarding the study as a whole: Among immune exposure information, only CMV serostatus was available. The authors listed 164 TCR beta chains as cytomegalovirus-associated. Sequencing likely generated an artifact that appeared as a cluster of highly shared sequence variants.

PCR was performed using 60 Vbeta and 13 Jbeta primers. TCRdb's copy holds only in-frame clones and misses some; the assay was immunoSEQ multiplex PCR. The sample yields about 190,000 clones, around 85% seen once. The TCR originated in a man aged 40-55 years in good health and CMV-seropositive. This chain joins TRBV10-1 and TRBJ1-5, with a tentative D call TRBD1 (6 bases). The sample taken for sequencing was PBMCs. The CDR3 coding sequence is TGCGCCAGCAGTCCACAGGGCGCGGATCAGCCCCAGCATTTT. It is translated as CASSPQGADQPQHF.